This T cell receptor (beta chain) was sequenced during a study of cytomegalovirus exposure and HLA in healthy donors (dated by TCRdb to 2016 to 2017). Context from the whole study: In an earlier analysis of about 560 of the donors, 250 to 300 Gb of sequence data and 90 million to 130 million unique TCR beta sequences from 180 million or so T cells were reported. Along with the approximately 700-subject first cohort, a separate validation cohort of some 130 different subjects was used. HLA typing included class I and class II loci at four-digit resolution. A later genetic analysis used genome-wide SNP genotypes for about 65% of the 666 donors, treating that subset as a discovery cohort. About five DR-DQ haplotypes were treated as single units for association and clustering because of strong linkage in the cohort. An earlier analysis of some 500 of the donors applied high-throughput TCR beta sequencing to assess whether each TCR beta V gene segment acted as functional or pseudogenic. The T cell repertoires of 550 to 850 subjects were profiled by immunosequencing and related to cytomegalovirus serostatus. The number of donors typed differed by locus, with roughly 629-640 for A, B, C, DRB1 and DQB1, roughly 520 for DQA1, 600 to 610 for DPA1, and around 430 for DPB1. An early release covering just under 650 HLA-typed donors comprised 300 to 350 gigabases of sequencing data and 85 million to 100 million unique TCR sequences. The genetic ancestry cluster associated with self-reported Caucasian donors included 80% to 90% of the approximately 430 genotyped donors. A later analysis re-examined previously published TCR beta repertoires from hundreds of donors and added high-resolution HLA genotyping to investigate patterns of TCR occurrence. The study aimed to test whether cataloging public T cell receptors could reveal signatures of past pathogen exposure. Every repertoire in the discovery cohort had been generated on one and the same sequencing platform. Donor age, sex, ethnicity and CMV serostatus were compiled together with the repertoire data. On average, about 200,000 unique TCR beta nucleotide sequences were sequenced per donor among more than 350 genotyped donors of the cohort, with roughly 18% of those sequences being non-productive. Rather than drawing on any new phenotypic data, the later analysis identified candidate immune exposures from TCR beta sequences and the way those sequences occurred across donors. To predict cytomegalovirus infection status, the study brought together high-throughput TCR immunosequencing, statistical association of individual TCRs with disease status, and machine learning. On the study overall, not on this receptor specifically: Because counts were too low, roughly 17 rarely observed V segments, including chromosome 9 orphons, were left out of the earlier analysis of some 600 of the donors. A further reported finding was that TCR beta sequences accurately predicted the HLA-A and HLA-B alleles for most subjects in the first cohort. The cohort was sequenced for TCR beta chains only, and without alpha or paired-chain data the features that could be detected were limited. In both the original and validation cohorts, the classifier was reported to diagnose cytomegalovirus status with high specificity and sensitivity. The only immune exposure information available for the cohort was CMV serostatus. V-gene and J-gene trimming of TCR beta chains was associated with a missense DCLRE1C variant in a later genetic analysis, and the association was replicated in an independent cohort. Presence/absence analyses assumed roughly uniform sequencing depth across donors, an assumption that may not hold. The authors suggested that the approach could potentially be extended to other disease states and immunological phenotypes. In the study, approximately 150 TCR beta chains were listed as associated with cytomegalovirus. A later analysis reported that several top co-occurrence clusters appeared linked to parvovirus B19, influenza, CMV and Epstein-Barr virus. Specific HLA alleles were associated with some 15,000 TCR beta sequences at a false discovery rate of 0.05 in a later analysis. A group of highly shared sequence variants was considered likely to be a technical artifact of the sequencing pipeline. Because some donors lacked HLA typing at each locus, the association tests relied only on the typed subset. A later genetic analysis reported fewer N-insertions in productive TCRs among donors in an Asian-associated ancestry cluster than the roughly 640-donor mean. A later analysis found that TCR association rates varied across HLA loci, with DRB1 alleles showing the most associated TCRs and HLA-C alleles the fewest. A later analysis found that most CMV-associated TCR beta chains appeared HLA-restricted, with HLA associations seemingly driven largely by CMV exposure. The 87-base-pair reads could not distinguish some IMGT-functional V segments, including TRBV6-2 and TRBV6-3, so those segments were excluded. An earlier analysis of around 600 of the donors showed that most TCR beta V segments appeared in productive rearrangements either about 87% or about 30% of the time, which broadly matched IMGT annotations. In vitro tests confirmed that a few of the cytomegalovirus-associated TCR beta chains recognize cytomegalovirus antigens. Compared with equally common non-associated chains, HLA-associated TCR beta chains in a later analysis were more clonally expanded and had lower generation probabilities. Most TCR sequences were seen in very few donors, while some public TCRs were found in many individuals. When HLA alleles, especially DR and DQ, strongly co-occurred, TCR associations were difficult to assign to individual alleles. Correlated functional status among segregating V segments might be attributable to linkage disequilibrium, but an unknown experimental factor could not be ruled out.

Receptor amplification or capture employed the immunoSEQ multiplex PCR assay. For the multiplex PCR, a mixture combining 60 forward primers for TCR Vbeta segments and 13 reverse primers for TCR Jbeta segments was used. A multiplex PCR assay on genomic DNA amplified the CDR3 region of rearranged TCR beta genes. The Illumina HiSeq System was used to sequence the amplified TCR beta libraries as 87-base-pair reads. The authors processed their data as follows. A later analysis tallied roughly 76 million unique TCR beta chains across the 700 or so repertoires, and about 12 million of those chains were shared by two or more donors. A nearest-neighbor algorithm error-corrected the raw reads and collapsed the reads into unique sequences, merging closely related sequences to remove PCR and sequencing errors. CDR3 sequences were aligned to IMGT reference sequences to assign V, D and J gene segments. For a sequence to be retained, a match of at least six nucleotides was required to both a V gene segment and a J gene segment. A rearrangement was called productive if the CDR3 had no stop codons and remained in frame with V and J, and every other rearrangement was called non-productive. Following IMGT convention, CDR3 was defined as the stretch from the second conserved V-encoded cysteine up to the conserved J-encoded phenylalanine. The earlier analysis of 450 to 750 of the donors excluded any sequence lacking an unambiguous match to a single V gene segment. In an earlier analysis of 500 to 750 of the donors, V segments were called functional above 56.7% productive rearrangements and were called segregating when the between-donor standard deviation exceeded 5%. A statistical classification framework was built to diagnose cytomegalovirus status from the catalog of TCR beta chain sequences. In a later analysis, TCR nucleotide sequences were compared against IMGT/GENE-DB human TR gene sequences so that V and J genes could be assigned. In a later analysis, CDR3 sequences and most-parsimonious VDJ recombination scenarios were assigned using the TCRdist pipeline. A later analysis defined each TCR beta chain by its CDR3 amino acid sequence plus V-gene family, and excluded reads lacking a unique V-gene family. As a way to deal with suspected cross-contamination and a sequencing artifact, a later analysis dropped over 550 nucleotide sequences that were highly shared and had low generation probability. In a later analysis, a clonal expansion index for each public chain was calculated from normalized within-repertoire ranks of inferred template counts. In a later analysis, generation probabilities were computed with a VDJ recombination model fitted to out-of-frame rearrangements, and the resulting probabilities were checked against IGoR. In a later analysis, hypergeometric tests were used to score TCR-TCR, TCR-HLA and TCR-CMV co-occurrence, with a repertoire-size bias correction applied to TCR pairs. A later analysis estimated false discovery rates by permuting HLA or CMV assignments 20 times. In a later analysis, co-occurring TCRs were grouped using DBSCAN, and TCRdist sequence similarity was added for clustering within HLA-allele-positive subsets. Repertoires with fewer than 30,000 or more than 120,000 public chains were left out of co-occurrence clustering, as were roughly five repertoires with anomalous nucleotide sharing. TCRdb's version of the immuneACCESS table is confined to in-frame rearrangements and falls short of the full clone set. An unresolved V gene accounts for under half of the shortfall where checked; the remainder is of unknown origin. That table gives V, J and clone size, and the DNA gave D and trimming. For this sample, the table gives over 80,000 clones. The ten biggest clones cover approximately 6% of the sample.

In the case of this clone: Its antigen specificity is not known.

In the germline V gene, CDR1 corresponds to SQVTM and CDR2 to ANQGSEA. The cysteine opens and the phenylalanine closes a CDR3 of 11 amino acids. Of all the DNA, just the CDR3 is kept, 33 bases in frame from base 1. V is clipped by 3 bases and J by 9 bases, and the sequence between their germline boundaries is 11 bases long. In total, roughly 670 healthy bone marrow donors made up the cohort. At the time of sampling, all cohort members were nominally healthy, though unrecorded immune exposures were likely present. The donor tested CMV seropositive, placing the donor among the 289 seropositive members of the cohort. Every donor gave a peripheral blood sample, and the peripheral blood mononuclear cells from that sample were used for TCR beta sequencing. The Qiagen DNeasy Blood Extraction Kit was used to extract genomic DNA from the blood cell samples.

The sequencing sample was made of PBMCs. The sequence was obtained from a girl between 10 and 17 years old in good health and CMV-seropositive. The V and J genes are TRBV29-1 and TRBJ1-1, with a weak D call of TRBD1 (6 bases match). The base sequence is TGCAGCGTTGAGGCGTGGGGGCAAGCTTTCTTT. It specifies CSVEAWGQAFF.